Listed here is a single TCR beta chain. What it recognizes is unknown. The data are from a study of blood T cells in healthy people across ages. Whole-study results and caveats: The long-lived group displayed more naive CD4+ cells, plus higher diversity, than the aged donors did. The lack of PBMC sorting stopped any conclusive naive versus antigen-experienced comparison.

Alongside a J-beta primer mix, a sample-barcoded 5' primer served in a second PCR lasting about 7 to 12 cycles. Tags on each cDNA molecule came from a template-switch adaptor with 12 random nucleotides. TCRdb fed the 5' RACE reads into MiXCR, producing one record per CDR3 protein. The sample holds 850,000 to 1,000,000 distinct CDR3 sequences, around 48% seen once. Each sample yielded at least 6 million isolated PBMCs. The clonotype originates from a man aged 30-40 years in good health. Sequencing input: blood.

The CDR3, as DNA: TGTGCCAGCAGCCCCCAGGAGACAGAAGAAGCTTTCTTT. It translates to CASSPQETEEAFF. The rearrangement joins TRBV9 to TRBJ1-1, with D possibly matching TRBD1 (5 bases). CDR3 size: 13 residues. The V gene's germline CDR1 is SGDLS and CDR2 YYNGEE. V was pared by 4 bases and J by 8 bases, with 15 bases between. The whole variable domain, filled in from reference TRBV9 and TRBJ1-1, reads DSGVTQTPKHLITATGQRVTLRCSPRSGDLSVYWYQQSLDQGLQFLIQYYNGEERAKGNILERFSAQQFPDLHSELNLSSLELGDSALYFCASSPQETEEAFFGQGTRLTVV.